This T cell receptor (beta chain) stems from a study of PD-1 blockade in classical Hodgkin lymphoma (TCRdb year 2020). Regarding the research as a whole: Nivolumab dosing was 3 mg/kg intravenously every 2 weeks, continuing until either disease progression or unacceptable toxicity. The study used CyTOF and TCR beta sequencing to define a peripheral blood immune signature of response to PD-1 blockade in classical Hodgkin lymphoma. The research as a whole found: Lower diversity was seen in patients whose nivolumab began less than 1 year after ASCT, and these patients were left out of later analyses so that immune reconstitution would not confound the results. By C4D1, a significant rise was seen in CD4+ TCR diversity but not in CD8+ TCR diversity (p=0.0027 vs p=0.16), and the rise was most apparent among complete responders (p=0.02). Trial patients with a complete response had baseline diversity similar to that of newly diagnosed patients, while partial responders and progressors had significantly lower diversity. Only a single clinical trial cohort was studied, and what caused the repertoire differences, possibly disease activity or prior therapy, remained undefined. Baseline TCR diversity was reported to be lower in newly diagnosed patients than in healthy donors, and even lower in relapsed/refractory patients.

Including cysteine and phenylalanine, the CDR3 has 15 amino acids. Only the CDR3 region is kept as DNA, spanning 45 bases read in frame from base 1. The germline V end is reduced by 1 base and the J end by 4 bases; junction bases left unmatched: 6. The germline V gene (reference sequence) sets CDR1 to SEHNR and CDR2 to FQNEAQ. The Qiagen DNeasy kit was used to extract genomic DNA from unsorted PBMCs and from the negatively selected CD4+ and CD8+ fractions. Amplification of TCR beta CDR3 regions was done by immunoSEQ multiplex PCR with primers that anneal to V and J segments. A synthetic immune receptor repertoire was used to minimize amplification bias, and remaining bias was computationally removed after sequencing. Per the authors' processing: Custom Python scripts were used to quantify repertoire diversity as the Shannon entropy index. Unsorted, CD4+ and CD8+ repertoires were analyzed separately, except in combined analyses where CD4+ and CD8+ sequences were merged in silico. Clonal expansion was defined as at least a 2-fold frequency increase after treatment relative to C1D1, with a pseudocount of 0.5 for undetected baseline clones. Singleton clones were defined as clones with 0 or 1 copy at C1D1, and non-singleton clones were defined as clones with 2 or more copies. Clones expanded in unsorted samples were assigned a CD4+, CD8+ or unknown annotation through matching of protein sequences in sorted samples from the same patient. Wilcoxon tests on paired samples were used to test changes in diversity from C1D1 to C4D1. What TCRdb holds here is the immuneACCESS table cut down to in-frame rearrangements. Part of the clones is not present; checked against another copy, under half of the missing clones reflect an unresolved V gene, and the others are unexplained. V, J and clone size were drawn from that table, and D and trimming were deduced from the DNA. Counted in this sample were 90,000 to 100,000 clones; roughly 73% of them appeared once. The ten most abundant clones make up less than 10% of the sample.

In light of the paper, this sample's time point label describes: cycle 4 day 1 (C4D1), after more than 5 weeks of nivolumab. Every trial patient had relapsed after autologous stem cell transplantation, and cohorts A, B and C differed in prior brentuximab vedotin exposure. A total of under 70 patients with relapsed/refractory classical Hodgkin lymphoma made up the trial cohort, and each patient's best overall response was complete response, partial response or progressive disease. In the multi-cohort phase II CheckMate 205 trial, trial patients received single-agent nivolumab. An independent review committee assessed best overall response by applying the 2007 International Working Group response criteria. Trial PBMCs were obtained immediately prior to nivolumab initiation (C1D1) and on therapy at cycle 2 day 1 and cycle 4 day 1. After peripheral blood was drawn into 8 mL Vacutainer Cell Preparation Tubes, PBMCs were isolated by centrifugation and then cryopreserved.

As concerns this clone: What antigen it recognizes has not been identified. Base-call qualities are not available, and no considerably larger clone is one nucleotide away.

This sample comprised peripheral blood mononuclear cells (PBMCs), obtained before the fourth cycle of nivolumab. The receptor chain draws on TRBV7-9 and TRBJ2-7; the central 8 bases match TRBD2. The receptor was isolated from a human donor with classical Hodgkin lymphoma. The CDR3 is CASSLGLAGSYEQYF. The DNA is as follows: TGTGCCAGCAGCTTAGGGTTAGCGGGGTCTTACGAGCAGTACTTC.